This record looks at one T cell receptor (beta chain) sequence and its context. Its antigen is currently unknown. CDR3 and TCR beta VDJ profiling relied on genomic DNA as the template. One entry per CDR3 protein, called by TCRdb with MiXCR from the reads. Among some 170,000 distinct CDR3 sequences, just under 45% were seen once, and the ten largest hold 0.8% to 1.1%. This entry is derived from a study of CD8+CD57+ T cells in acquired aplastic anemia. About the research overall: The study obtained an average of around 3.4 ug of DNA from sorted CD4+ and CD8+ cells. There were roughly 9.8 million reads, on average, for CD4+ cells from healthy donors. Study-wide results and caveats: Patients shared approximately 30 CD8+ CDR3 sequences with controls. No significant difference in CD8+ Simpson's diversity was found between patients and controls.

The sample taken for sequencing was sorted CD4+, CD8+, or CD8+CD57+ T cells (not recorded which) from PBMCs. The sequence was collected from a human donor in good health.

The CDR3 spells CAISESEVNEQFF. The CDR3 region has the DNA TGTGCCATCAGTGAGTCGGAGGTTAATGAGCAGTTCTTC. The chain joins TRBV10-3 to TRBJ2-1, with D possibly being TRBD2 (5 bases). Germline CDR1 ENHRY, CDR2 SYGVKD. The V and J ends lost 0 bases and 7 bases respectively, with 7 bases between them. The CDR3 spans 13 residues.